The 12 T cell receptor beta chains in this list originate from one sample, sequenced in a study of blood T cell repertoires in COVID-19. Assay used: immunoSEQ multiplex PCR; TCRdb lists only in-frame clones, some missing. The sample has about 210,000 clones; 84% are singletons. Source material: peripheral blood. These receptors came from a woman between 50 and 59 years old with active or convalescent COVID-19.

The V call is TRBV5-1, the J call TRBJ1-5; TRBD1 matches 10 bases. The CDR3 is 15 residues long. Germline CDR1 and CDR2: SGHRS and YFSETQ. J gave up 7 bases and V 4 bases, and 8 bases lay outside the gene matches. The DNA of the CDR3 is TGCGCCAGCAGCCCCGGGACAGGGGCAGGACAGCCCCAGCATTTT. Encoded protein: CASSPGTGAGQPQHF.

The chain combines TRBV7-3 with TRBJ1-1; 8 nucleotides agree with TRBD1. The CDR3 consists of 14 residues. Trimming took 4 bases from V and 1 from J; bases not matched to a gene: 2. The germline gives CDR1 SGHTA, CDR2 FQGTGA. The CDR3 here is CASSSQGENTEAFF. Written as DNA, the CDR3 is TGTGCCAGCAGCTCACAGGGGGAGAACACTGAAGCTTTCTTT.

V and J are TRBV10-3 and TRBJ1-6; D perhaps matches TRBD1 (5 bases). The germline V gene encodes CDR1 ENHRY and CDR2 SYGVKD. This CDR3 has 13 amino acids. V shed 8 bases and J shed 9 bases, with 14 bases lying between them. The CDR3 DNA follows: TGTGCCATCGGGAGGGGTTCCGGTTCACCCCTCCACTTT. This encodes CAIGRGSGSPLHF.

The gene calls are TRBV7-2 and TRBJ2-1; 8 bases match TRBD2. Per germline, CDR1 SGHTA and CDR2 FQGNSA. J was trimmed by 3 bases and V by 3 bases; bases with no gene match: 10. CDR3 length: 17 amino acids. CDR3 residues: CASSFSPAGALYNEQFF. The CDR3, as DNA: TGTGCCAGCAGCTTTTCCCCAGCGGGAGCCCTCTACAATGAGCAGTTCTTC.

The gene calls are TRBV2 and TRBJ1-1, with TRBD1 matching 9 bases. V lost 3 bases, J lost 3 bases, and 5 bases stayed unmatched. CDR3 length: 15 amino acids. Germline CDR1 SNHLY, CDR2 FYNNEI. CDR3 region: CASSEGTGKYTEAFF. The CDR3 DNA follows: TGTGCCAGCAGTGAGGGGACAGGGAAATACACTGAAGCTTTCTTT.

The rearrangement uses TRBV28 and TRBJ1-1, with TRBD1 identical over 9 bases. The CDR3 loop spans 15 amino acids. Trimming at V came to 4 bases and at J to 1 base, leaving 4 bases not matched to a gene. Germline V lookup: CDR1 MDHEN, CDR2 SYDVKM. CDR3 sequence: CASSSGQGWNTEAFF. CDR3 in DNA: TGTGCCAGCAGTTCGGGACAGGGCTGGAACACTGAAGCTTTCTTT.

The CDR3 region has the DNA TGTGCCAGTTTTCTTGAGGGGGTTGGTGAGCAGTTCTTC. It translates to CASFLEGVGEQFF. The V call is TRBV2, the J call TRBJ2-1; D is perhaps TRBD1 (6 bases). The germline CDR1 and CDR2 sequences are SNHLY and FYNNEI. V lost 9 bases and J 9 bases, leaving 18 bases between the germline ends. The CDR3 extends over 13 amino acids.

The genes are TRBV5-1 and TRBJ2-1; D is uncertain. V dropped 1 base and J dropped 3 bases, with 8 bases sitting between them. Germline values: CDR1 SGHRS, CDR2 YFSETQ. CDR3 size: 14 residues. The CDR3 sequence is CASSLTGFYNEQFF. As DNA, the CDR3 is TGCGCCAGCAGCTTGACCGGGTTCTACAATGAGCAGTTCTTC. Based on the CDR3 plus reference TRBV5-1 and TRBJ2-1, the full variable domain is KAGVTQTPRYLIKTRGQQVTLSCSPISGHRSVSWYQQTPGQGLQFLFEYFSETQRNKGNFPGRFSGRQFSNSRSEMNVSTLELGDSALYLCASSLTGFYNEQFFGPGTRLTVL.

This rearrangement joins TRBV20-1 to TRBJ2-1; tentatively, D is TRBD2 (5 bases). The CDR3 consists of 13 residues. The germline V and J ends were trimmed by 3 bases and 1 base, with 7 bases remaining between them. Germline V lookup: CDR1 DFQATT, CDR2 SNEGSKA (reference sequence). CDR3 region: CSASPGSYNEQFF. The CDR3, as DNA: TGCAGTGCTAGTCCGGGGTCCTACAATGAGCAGTTCTTC.

CDR3 sequence reads: CASSPNTF. The CDR3 nucleotides read TGTGCCAGCAGTCCCAACACCTTC. This chain uses TRBV12-3 or TRBV12-4 with TRBJ1-2; D ambiguous. Trimming shortened V by 5 bases and J by 12 bases, and 4 bases separated the two germline ends. This CDR3 is built from 8 residues.

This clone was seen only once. CDR3 in amino acids: CASSQDMRAAAFF. CDR3 DNA sequence: TGTGCCAGCAGCCAAGATATGCGGGCGGCCGCTTTCTTT. The V gene is TRBV3-1 (or the pseudogene TRBV3-2), the J gene TRBJ1-1; D is undetermined. V was cut by 0 bases and J by 11 bases, with 13 bases left in between. The CDR3 runs 13 residues. Germline lookup yields CDR1 LGHDT and CDR2 YNNKEL (reference sequence).

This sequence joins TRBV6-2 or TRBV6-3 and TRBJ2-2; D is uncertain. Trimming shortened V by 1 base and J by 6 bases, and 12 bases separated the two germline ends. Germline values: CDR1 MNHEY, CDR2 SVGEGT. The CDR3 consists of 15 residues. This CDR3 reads CASSYYPWSAGELFF. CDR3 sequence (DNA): TGTGCCAGCAGTTACTATCCCTGGAGCGCCGGGGAGCTGTTTTTT.